One and the same sample provided the 27 T cell receptor beta chains below, sequenced in a study of T cells after posttransplantation cyclophosphamide. Generated by immunoSEQ multiplex PCR, the TCRdb table keeps only in-frame clones and is missing some. This repertoire holds some 40,000 clones, and none appear only once. Sequencing was done on a sample of PBMCs. All receptors derive from a woman aged 50 to 65 in good health and a related stem cell transplant donor.

The sample holds many counts of this clone. This sequence joins TRBV6-6 and TRBJ1-5, with 8 bases matching TRBD1. The V segment lost 6 bases and the J segment 6 bases; nucleotides outside the gene matches: 4. The germline V gene has CDR1 MNHNY and CDR2 SVGAGI (reference sequence). This CDR3 is 13 amino acids long. The CDR3 protein is CASRPTGVQPQHF. The CDR3 nucleotides are TGTGCCAGCAGACCGACAGGGGTTCAGCCCCAGCATTTT.

This clone appeared many times. The chain links TRBV9 to TRBJ2-4; TRBD2 matches at 7 bases. Trimming cost V 1 base and J 9 bases; bases outside gene matches: 4. This CDR3 has 13 amino acids. The germline V gene has CDR1 SGDLS and CDR2 YYNGEE. Here the CDR3 DNA reads TGTGCCAGCAGCGTAACTAGCGAGGCCATTCAGTACTTC. This gives the protein CASSVTSEAIQYF.

This clone was seen many times. As DNA, the CDR3 is TGTGCCAGCAGTTTTGCGGGACGGGCTAACTATGGCTACACCTTC. Residues: CASSFAGRANYGYTF. The chain couples TRBV28 to TRBJ1-2, with D perhaps TRBD1 (5 bases). The CDR3 spans 15 residues. Trimming stripped 3 bases from V and 0 bases from J, with 11 bases between. Germline-derived CDR1 and CDR2 are MDHEN and SYDVKM.

This clone showed up many times. The chain carries TRBV28 and TRBJ2-4, with D possibly matching TRBD2 (7 bases). Germline V gene data show CDR1 as MDHEN and CDR2 as SYDVKM. The V gene lost 2 bases and the J gene lost 0 bases, with 17 bases spanning the gap. The CDR3 contains 18 residues. For the CDR3, the DNA is TGTGCCAGCAGTTTAAGGTTTCGGGGGGCGATAGCCAAAAACATTCAGTACTTC. This sequence encodes CASSLRFRGAIAKNIQYF.

This clone came up many times. V usage is TRBV5-1 and J usage is TRBJ2-5; a possible D gene is TRBD1 (5 bases). The germline gives CDR1 SGHRS, CDR2 YFSETQ. Trimming left V 4 bases short and J 2 bases short, with 15 bases between. The CDR3 is made up of 15 amino acids. In nucleotides, the CDR3 is TGCGCCAGCAGCACCACCCCGGCAGGGCAAGAGACCCAGTACTTC. Amino acids: CASSTTPAGQETQYF.

The table lists this clone with many counts. The gene calls are TRBV28 and TRBJ2-7; D possibly corresponds to TRBD1 (6 bases). Trimming shortened V by 2 bases and J by 5 bases, and 7 bases separated the two germline ends. Looked up from germline, CDR1 is MDHEN and CDR2 is SYDVKM. This CDR3 region has 12 residues. The CDR3 sequence: CASSLQGNEQYF. The CDR3 nucleotides read TGTGCCAGCAGTTTACAGGGGAACGAGCAGTACTTC.

In this sample, this clone turned up many times. The chain links TRBV5-1 to TRBJ1-2; 7 nucleotides match TRBD1. V was clipped by 0 bases and J by 5 bases; unmatched bases: 7. CDR1 is SGHRS and CDR2 is YFSETQ in the germline V gene. CDR3 size: 15 residues. The CDR3 nucleotides are TGCGCCAGCAGCTTGGCACGGGACAGCCAATATGGCTACACCTTC. This gives the protein CASSLARDSQYGYTF.

This clone was seen at least ten times. The chain combines TRBV6-5 with TRBJ1-4; D unclear. V gave up 10 bases and J gave up 3 bases, with 18 bases separating them. This CDR3 is built from 15 residues. Germline V gene lookup returns CDR1 MNHEY and CDR2 SVGAGI. The CDR3 nucleotides read TGTGCCACCCGCTCGAGGCAAACGGCTAATGAAAAACTGTTTTTT. The encoded protein is CATRSRQTANEKLFF.

This clone occurred many times. The chain uses TRBV7-9 and TRBJ2-1; 10 nucleotides match TRBD1. The J segment lost 8 bases and the V segment lost 3 bases, leaving 13 bases of the junction unmatched. CDR1 SEHNR and CDR2 FQNEAQ come from the germline V gene (reference sequence). CDR3 length equals 17 residues. CDR3 sequence (DNA): TGTGCCAGCAGCTTCCGCCCTGACAGGGGGCTAGGCTATGAGCAGTTCTTC. This encodes CASSFRPDRGLGYEQFF.

This clone was counted many times. The same CDR3 can be traced to other DNA sequences in this sample. The CDR3 region is CASSPRGGANTEAFF. In nucleotides, the CDR3 is TGTGCCAGCAGCCCCCGTGGAGGAGCGAACACTGAAGCTTTCTTT. The chain combines TRBV9 with TRBJ1-1, with no clear D. Trimming stripped 4 bases from V and 1 base from J, with 14 bases between. The CDR3 covers 15 residues. The germline CDR1 and CDR2 sequences are SGDLS and YYNGEE.

Ten or more counts support this clone. The V call is TRBV2, the J call TRBJ2-7; the match to TRBD1 covers 11 bases. The V gene end was trimmed by 6 bases and the J gene end by 3 bases; junction bases not matched to a gene: 1. Germline assignment: CDR1 SNHLY and CDR2 FYNNEI. The CDR3 sequence is 13 residues long. CDR3 sequence: CASRGQGVYEQYF. Written as DNA, the CDR3 is TGTGCCAGCAGGGGACAGGGGGTCTACGAGCAGTACTTC.

The table lists this clone with many counts. The chain recombines TRBV6-5 with TRBJ2-7, with D possibly matching TRBD2 (5 bases). From germline, CDR1 is MNHEY and CDR2 SVGAGI. Trimming left V 0 bases short and J 2 bases short, with 11 bases between. The CDR3 spans 15 residues. CDR3 sequence (DNA): TGTGCCAGCAGTTACTCTAGCGCCCCTACCTACGAGCAGTACTTC. Translation: CASSYSSAPTYEQYF.

This clone came up many times. The chain links TRBV19 to TRBJ1-5; TRBD1 matches 9 bases. With V trimmed by 5 bases and J by 4 bases, 6 bases remained unmatched. There are 15 residues in the CDR3. Germline V gene sequence: CDR1 LNHDA, CDR2 SQIVND (reference sequence). CDR3 amino acids: CASSPRGTGNQPQHF. CDR3 DNA: TGTGCCAGTAGTCCCCGAGGGACAGGGAATCAGCCCCAGCATTTT.

This clone has ten or more counts. This chain links TRBV7-2 with TRBJ2-3; D call uncertain. The CDR3 extends over 13 amino acids. From germline, CDR1 is SGHTA and CDR2 FQGNSA. Trimming cost V 6 bases and J 4 bases, with 11 bases left between them. CDR3 DNA sequence: TGTGCCAGCAGTCTCAAGCACGCAGATACGCAGTATTTT. It translates to CASSLKHADTQYF.

The sample holds a few counts of this clone. V is TRBV7-6 and J is TRBJ2-5; maybe TRBD2 (6 bases). With 1 base removed from V and 11 bases from J, the gap between germline ends came to 17 bases. Germline lookup yields CDR1 SGHVS and CDR2 FNYEAQ. The CDR3 covers 14 residues. CDR3 nucleotides: TGTGCCAGCAGCTTAGATGTGGGGACTGCTACACAGTACTTC. Translated, it gives CASSLDVGTATQYF.

This clone was found many times. The CDR3 region is CASSLDRGNYGYTF. CDR3 DNA sequence: TGTGCCAGCAGCTTGGACAGGGGTAACTATGGCTACACCTTC. The rearrangement uses TRBV5-4 and TRBJ1-2; 7 bases are a match to TRBD1. Germline lookup yields CDR1 SGHNT and CDR2 YYREEE (reference sequence). With 0 bases clipped from V and 1 base from J, the junction kept 0 bases outside the gene matches. The CDR3 spans 14 residues.

This clone came up many times. CDR3 in DNA: TGTGCCAGCAGTCGGACAGGGGAGCGGTACGAGCAGTACTTC. Its protein product is CASSRTGERYEQYF. This chain links TRBV28 with TRBJ2-7, with 9 bases identical to TRBD1. The CDR3 loop spans 14 amino acids. Germline V CDR1 and CDR2: MDHEN, SYDVKM. V shed 5 bases, J shed 4 bases, and the junction held 6 bases outside the gene matches.

This clone was picked up many times. The rearrangement joins TRBV5-1 to TRBJ2-1; 8 nucleotides line up with TRBD2. V dropped 2 bases and J dropped 5; count of bases not matched to a gene: 6. Germline V gene sequence: CDR1 SGHRS, CDR2 YFSETQ. The CDR3 is 15 residues long. The CDR3 sequence: CASSLGLAGNNEQFF. CDR3 in DNA: TGCGCCAGCAGCTTAGGACTAGCCGGTAACAATGAGCAGTTCTTC.

This clone was seen at least ten times. The chain uses TRBV7-3 and TRBJ2-1, with 7 bases identical to TRBD2. V trimming: 2 bases; J trimming: 7 bases; junction bases outside the gene matches: 2. From germline, CDR1 is SGHTA and CDR2 FQGTGA. CDR3 length: 13 amino acids. This CDR3 is CASSLQAGNEQFF. In nucleotides, the CDR3 is TGTGCCAGCAGCTTACAAGCGGGGAATGAGCAGTTCTTC.

In its sample, this clone was seen many times. CDR3 loop: CASSVQGSGANVLTF. The CDR3 DNA reads as TGCGCCAGCAGCGTACAGGGCTCTGGGGCCAACGTCCTGACTTTC. This sequence joins TRBV5-1 and TRBJ2-6; perhaps TRBD1 as D (6 bases). Trimming stripped 4 bases from V and 0 bases from J, with 8 bases between. The CDR3 is 15 amino acids. The germline V gene encodes CDR1 SGHRS and CDR2 YFSETQ.

The chain carries TRBV7-9 and TRBJ2-4; D unclear. V was pared by 1 base and J by 6 bases, with 4 bases between. The V gene's germline CDR1 is SEHNR and CDR2 FQNEAQ (reference sequence). The length of the CDR3 is 12 residues. This CDR3 is CASSLGLNIQYF. The CDR3 bases are TGTGCCAGCAGCTTAGGACTAAACATTCAGTACTTC.

This clone was seen a handful of times. This chain links TRBV7-6 with TRBJ1-2; 7 bases agree with TRBD1. Germline-derived CDR1 and CDR2 are SGHVS and FNYEAQ. V shed 1 base, J shed 4 bases, and the junction held 6 bases outside the gene matches. This CDR3 region has 15 residues. CDR3 nucleotide sequence: TGTGCCAGCAGCTTAGGGCAACAGGGGCTCTATGGCTACACCTTC. It is translated as CASSLGQQGLYGYTF.

Ten or more counts support this clone. The chain combines TRBV18 with TRBJ2-3, with D maybe TRBD1 (5 bases). Germline assignment: CDR1 KGHSH and CDR2 LQKENI. CDR3 length: 14 amino acids. V was shortened by 6 bases and J by 5 bases, with 15 bases between the two germline ends. The CDR3 sequence is CASSRGRAGDTQYF. CDR3 in DNA: TGTGCCAGCTCCCGAGGCAGGGCTGGAGATACGCAGTATTTT.

This clone was counted between two and nine times. The chain carries TRBV6-5 and TRBJ2-1, with D possibly being TRBD2 (6 bases). The CDR3 runs 14 residues. Trimming cost V 4 bases and J 3 bases, with 10 bases left between them. Germline CDR1 MNHEY, CDR2 SVGAGI. CDR3 coding DNA: TGTGCCAGCAGTTCTCGCGGGGACTACAATGAGCAGTTCTTC. This sequence encodes CASSSRGDYNEQFF.

This clone was recorded many times. CDR3 amino acids: CASSVEGGPNYGYTF. The CDR3 bases are TGTGCCAGCAGCGTAGAGGGAGGGCCGAATTATGGCTACACCTTC. The J gene is TRBJ1-2, the V gene TRBV9; D ambiguous. Trimming shortened V by 0 bases and J by 5 bases, and 14 bases separated the two germline ends. The CDR3 runs 15 residues. The V gene's germline CDR1 is SGDLS and CDR2 YYNGEE.

This clone occurred many times. J is TRBJ1-2 and V is TRBV6-6, with D tentatively TRBD1 (6 bases). CDR1 is MNHNY, CDR2 SVGAGI, per germline (reference sequence). Trimming cost V 3 bases and J 6 bases, with 20 bases left between them. The CDR3 is made up of 16 amino acids. The CDR3 nucleotides read TGTGCCAGCAGTTATCACCGGAGTCGGGGGGGCGATGGCTACACCTTC. It codes for CASSYHRSRGGDGYTF.

This clone was picked up many times. The chain carries TRBV6-4 and TRBJ2-1, with 8 bases aligning to TRBD2. The CDR3 runs 15 residues. Germline V gene sequence: CDR1 MRHNA, CDR2 SNTAGT. Trimming at V came to 2 bases and at J to 8 bases, leaving 8 bases not matched to a gene. CDR3 region: CASSDGAGEVDEQFF. The CDR3 coding sequence is TGTGCCAGCAGTGACGGAGCGGGGGAGGTAGATGAGCAGTTCTTC.